A single TCR beta chain is shown here with its context. Its antigen target is currently unknown. Within one base of it there is no much larger clone, and no base qualities were kept. The data stem from a study of T cell responses to AZD1222 COVID-19 vaccine (dated by TCRdb to the early 2020s). For context, the study as a whole: A total of 230 to 250 trial participants underwent TCR sequencing, of whom nearly 210 received two doses of AZD1222 and about 25 received two doses of the MenACWY control vaccine. Trial participants were enrolled by age into 18-55, 56-69 and 70-plus year subgroups, with 148, 28 and 57 TCR-sequenced participants respectively.

The CDR3 runs 15 residues from the cysteine to the phenylalanine. Only the CDR3 DNA is retained, 45 bases long and in frame from the first base. Relative to germline, V is 2 bases shorter and J is 3 bases shorter, with 12 bases between their ends. The CDR1 and CDR2 encoded by the germline V gene are SGHRS and YFSETQ. Findings and caveats that apply to the study as a whole: Nearly half of unique spike-specific TCRs reportedly recognized epitopes outside regions mutated in the B.1.351 and B.1.1.7 variants. Vaccine-associated CD4 TCRs spanned the whole spike protein, with dominant responses in regions 160-218 and 743-854. Conclusions about previously exposed vaccinees were limited because only a handful of AZD1222 recipients were SARS-CoV-2 seropositive at baseline. Because no day 14 peak-response samples were available, repertoires were characterized only after the peak T cell response. Participants were mostly white British, with more females than males. The authors suggested clonal diversity may have been underestimated. In the small 56-69-year group, the increase in depth fell short of significance, most likely because of low power. A significant rise in spike-specific TCR breadth and depth was observed after two AZD1222 doses relative to day 0 and relative to MenACWY recipients.

The CDR3 regions of human TCRbeta chains were analyzed by immunosequencing. The paper's data handling went like this. Repertoire TCRs were matched against a reference library of SARS-CoV-2-specific TCRs generated with the MIRA antigen-specificity platform. Breadth meant the fraction of unique TCRs that were SARS-CoV-2-associated, whereas depth meant the fraction of total T cells that were SARS-CoV-2-associated. Each spike-specific TCR was assigned to its reactive spike region and to a CD4 or CD8 class using the MIRA data. Log10-transformed breadth and depth values were compared by one-way ANOVA with Sidak's multiple comparisons tests. In TCRdb, the immuneACCESS table is reduced to in-frame sequences with V and J assigned. These tables do not hold every clone; where another copy was compared, an unresolved V gene accounts for under half, and the others remain unexplained. That table supplies the V and J calls and clone size; D and trimming were determined from the DNA. The sample data list 210,000 or so clones, and 85% to 95% of these were observed just once. The top ten hold approximately 1% of the sample.

Interpreted using the paper, the time point label stands for: baseline before first vaccination. The treatment or condition label corresponds to: meningococcal conjugate vaccine given as trial control. Samples from vaccinated people were obtained from the UK trials COV001 and COV002, which included a single-blind randomized controlled phase 2/3 trial of AZD1222 (ChAdOx1 nCoV-19) in healthy adults. Trial participant PBMC samples were collected at day 0 and day 28 after the second dose for TCRbeta chain sequencing. The chain is assembled from TRBV5-1 and TRBJ2-1; the D gene identity is not certain. The sample in question was peripheral blood, obtained on day 0 of MenACWY control vaccination. The sequence was collected from an adult in good health. The CDR3 here reads CASSLMAGNYNEQFF. The DNA reads as follows: TGCGCCAGCAGCTTAATGGCAGGAAACTACAATGAGCAGTTCTTC.